The next 18 T cell receptor beta chains were all read from a single sample in a study of T cell changes during pregnancy in multiple sclerosis. Sequencing used immunoSEQ multiplex PCR; TCRdb keeps in-frame clones, though not all of them. The sample includes around 55,000 clones, roughly 93% of them seen just once. This specimen was CD8+ T cells from peripheral blood mononuclear cells, taken in the second trimester of pregnancy. These receptors were taken from a female donor with multiple sclerosis, enrolled in a pregnancy study.

The CDR3 DNA is TGCGCCAGCAGCCATACGGGGAGAACTGAAGCTTTCTTT. This translates into CASSHTGRTEAFF. This chain joins TRBV4-3 and TRBJ1-1; D remains unclear. Trimming shortened V by 3 bases and J by 5 bases, and 10 bases separated the two germline ends. This CDR3 contains 13 residues. Germline-derived CDR1 and CDR2 are LGHNA and YSLEER.

This clone occurred once. This chain uses TRBV7-9 with TRBJ1-1; D is unresolved. The CDR3 is 12 residues long. Germline V gene sequence: CDR1 SEHNR, CDR2 FQNEAQ (reference sequence). The germline V and J ends were trimmed by 1 base and 6 bases, with 6 bases remaining between them. The CDR3 reads CASSLVYAEAFF. The CDR3 region has the DNA TGTGCCAGCAGCTTAGTCTATGCTGAAGCTTTCTTT.

The DNA of the CDR3 is TGTGCCTGGAGTCGACTAGCGGGAGAACTTTACAATGAGCAGTTCTTC. Protein sequence: CAWSRLAGELYNEQFF. This chain connects TRBV30 to TRBJ2-1; 12 nucleotides match TRBD2. The CDR3 is 16 amino acids. V lost 2 bases to trimming and J lost 4 bases; unmatched junction nucleotides: 6. Germline CDR1 is GTSNPN and CDR2 is SVGIG (reference sequence).

The rearrangement joins TRBV10-3 to TRBJ2-1; TRBD1 is a possible D gene (5 bases). The CDR3 runs to 17 residues. V was trimmed by 1 base and J by 4 bases, leaving 17 bases between them. Germline CDR1 is ENHRY and CDR2 is SYGVKD. The CDR3 protein is CAISEFLAQAAYNEQFF. The CDR3 DNA sequence: TGTGCCATCAGTGAGTTCTTAGCACAGGCCGCTTACAATGAGCAGTTCTTC.

V gene TRBV4-1 combines with J gene TRBJ2-7, with D perhaps TRBD1 (5 bases). V lost 3 bases and J 4 bases, leaving 10 bases between the germline ends. The germline CDR1 and CDR2 sequences are MGHRA and YSYEKL. This CDR3 is built from 13 residues. CDR3 in DNA: TGCGCCAGCAGCCATTCTCCAGGGTACGAGCAGTACTTC. It yields the protein CASSHSPGYEQYF.

The chain employs TRBV30 and TRBJ1-2; the match to TRBD1 covers 9 bases. CDR3 length equals 13 residues. Germline CDR1 reads GTSNPN; CDR2 reads SVGIG (reference sequence). The J segment lost 6 bases and the V segment lost 5 bases, leaving 7 bases of the junction unmatched. The CDR3 loop reads CAWQQGAGDGYTF. The CDR3 nucleotides are TGTGCCTGGCAACAGGGGGCGGGTGATGGCTACACCTTC.

This sequence joins TRBV6-5 and TRBJ1-2, with TRBD1 matching 10 bases. Germline-derived CDR1 and CDR2 are MNHEY and SVGAGI. The CDR3 length is 15 residues. V was pared by 5 bases and J by 5 bases, with 8 bases of the junction left unmatched. CDR3 nucleotide sequence: TGTGCCAGCAGTAAGACCGGGACAGGGGCGTATGGCTACACCTTC. Its protein product is CASSKTGTGAYGYTF.

The V call is TRBV9, the J call TRBJ2-1; 12 bases fit TRBD2. The junction had 18 bases not matched to a gene; V was cut back by 3 bases and J by 8 bases. This CDR3 is built from 19 residues. Germline V lookup: CDR1 SGDLS, CDR2 YYNGEE. The chain's CDR3 is CASSEGRLAGASGVYEQFF. Here the CDR3 DNA reads TGTGCCAGCAGCGAGGGTAGACTAGCGGGGGCCTCAGGGGTCTATGAGCAGTTCTTC.

This rearrangement joins TRBV6-1 to TRBJ2-1; D gene unclear. V gave up 0 bases and J gave up 4 bases, with 7 bases separating them. Germline values: CDR1 MNHNS, CDR2 SASEGT. The CDR3 covers 14 residues. Here the CDR3 DNA reads TGTGCCAGCAGTGAAGCTTGGGCATACAATGAGCAGTTCTTC. It specifies CASSEAWAYNEQFF.

The chain uses TRBV27 and TRBJ1-5; 9 positions agree with TRBD1. This CDR3 is 14 amino acids long. CDR1 MNHEY and CDR2 SMNVEV come from the germline V gene (reference sequence). V shed 2 bases, J shed 7 bases, and the junction held 3 bases outside the gene matches. DNA for the CDR3: TGTGCCAGCAGTTTACTACAGGGGGCGCAGCCCCAGCATTTT. Protein product: CASSLLQGAQPQHF.

V gene TRBV7-9 combines with J gene TRBJ1-1; tentatively, D is TRBD1 (6 bases). Trimming took 5 bases from V and 6 from J, leaving 10 bases between them. The CDR3 loop spans 12 amino acids. CDR1 and CDR2 from the germline V gene are SEHNR and FQNEAQ (reference sequence). The CDR3 sequence is CASSIRQAEAFF. The CDR3 region has the DNA TGTGCCAGCAGCATTCGACAGGCTGAAGCTTTCTTT. Full variable domain (missing parts from reference TRBV7-9 and TRBJ1-1): DTGVSQNPRHKITKRGQNVTFRCDPISEHNRLYWYRQTLGQGPEFLTYFQNEAQLEKSRLLSDRFSAERPKGSFSTLEIQRTEQGDSAMYLCASSIRQAEAFFGQGTRLTVV.

V and J are TRBV5-1 and TRBJ1-5; D gene ambiguous. V dropped 0 bases and J dropped 1 base, with 8 bases sitting between them. This CDR3 comprises 15 residues. Germline loops: CDR1 SGHRS, CDR2 YFSETQ. For the CDR3, the DNA is TGCGCCAGCAGCTTGGGGGGAGGGAGCAATCAGCCCCAGCATTTT. Translated: CASSLGGGSNQPQHF.

J is TRBJ1-2 and V is TRBV10-3, with 9 bases matching TRBD1. The CDR3 is made up of 12 amino acids. Unmatched junction bases numbered 0, after V lost 8 bases and J lost 2 bases. CDR1 ENHRY and CDR2 SYGVKD come from the germline V gene. The CDR3 region has the DNA TGTGCCATCGGGACAGGGAACTATGGCTACACCTTC. Amino acid sequence: CAIGTGNYGYTF.

The chain employs TRBV2 and TRBJ2-1; 9 bases align to TRBD2. V lost 4 bases to trimming and J lost 8 bases; unmatched junction nucleotides: 15. The CDR3 is 17 amino acids. Germline CDR1 reads SNHLY; CDR2 reads FYNNEI. Here the CDR3 reads CASSGRLAVREGYEQFF. The DNA for the CDR3 is TGTGCCAGCAGTGGGAGACTAGCGGTCAGGGAAGGGTATGAGCAGTTCTTC.

The chain couples TRBV27 to TRBJ2-5, with TRBD2 matching over 10 bases. The V and J ends lost 5 bases and 4 bases, in that order; junction bases with no gene match: 7. This CDR3 comprises 15 residues. Germline V gene sequence: CDR1 MNHEY, CDR2 SMNVEV (reference sequence). The CDR3 DNA reads as TGTGCCAGCAGTCTACAGCGGGGGGGCGGAGAGACCCAGTACTTC. Translating gives CASSLQRGGGETQYF.

The gene calls are TRBV2 and TRBJ2-7; the match to TRBD1 covers 7 bases. The germline V gene encodes CDR1 SNHLY and CDR2 FYNNEI. Trimming cost V 10 bases and J 7 bases; bases outside gene matches: 10. CDR3 length: 12 residues. The CDR3 nucleotides are TGTGCCACTGCGACAGGGCCTGATGAGCAGTACTTC. This gives the protein CATATGPDEQYF.

The rearrangement joins TRBV30 to TRBJ2-7; 10 bases are a match to TRBD1. V was clipped by 5 bases and J by 4 bases; unmatched bases: 8. CDR3 length: 14 residues. Germline CDR1 reads GTSNPN; CDR2 reads SVGIG (reference sequence). The CDR3 DNA reads TGTGCCTGGCATACCGGGACAGGGGATTACGAGCAGTACTTC. Its translation is CAWHTGTGDYEQYF. The full variable domain, its missing parts supplied by reference TRBV30 and TRBJ2-7, is SQTIHQWPATLVQPVGSPLSLECTVEGTSNPNLYWYRQAAGRGLQLLFYSVGIGQISSEVPQNLSASRPQDRQFILSSKKLLLSDSGFYLCAWHTGTGDYEQYFGPGTRLTVT.

The chain carries TRBV4-2 and TRBJ2-2; 7 nucleotides agree with TRBD2. The CDR3 has 18 residues. In germline, CDR1 is LGHNA, CDR2 YNFKEQ. V was clipped by 4 bases and J by 3 bases; unmatched bases: 14. The CDR3 DNA sequence: TGTGCCAGCAGCCCCATACCTACGCGGGGGATTTACACCGGGGAGCTGTTTTTT. Protein product: CASSPIPTRGIYTGELFF.